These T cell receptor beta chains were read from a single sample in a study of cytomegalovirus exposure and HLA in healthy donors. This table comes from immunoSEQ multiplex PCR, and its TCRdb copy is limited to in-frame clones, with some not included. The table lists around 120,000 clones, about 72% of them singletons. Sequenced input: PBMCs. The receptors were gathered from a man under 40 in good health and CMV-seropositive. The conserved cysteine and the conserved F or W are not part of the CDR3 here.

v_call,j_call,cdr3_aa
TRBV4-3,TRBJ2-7,ASSQWTGAYEQY
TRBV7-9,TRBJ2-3,ASSLPPRLLYGTDTQY
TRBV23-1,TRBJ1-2,ASSQYRGLANYGYT
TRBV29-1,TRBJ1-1,SVRSQGITEAF
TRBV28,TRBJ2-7,ASSLLGHEQY
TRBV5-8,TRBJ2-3,ASSLVLGF
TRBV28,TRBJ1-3,ASSPSRDRGDNGNTIY
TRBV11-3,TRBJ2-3,ASSSQGASTDTQY
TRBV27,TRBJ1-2,ASSLNETAGYT
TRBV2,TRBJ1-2,ASSEASENRGHGYT
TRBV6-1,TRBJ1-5,ASSEDGAVNQPQH
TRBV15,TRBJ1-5,ATSSRGNQPQH
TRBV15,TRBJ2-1,ATSRVAGWGENEQF
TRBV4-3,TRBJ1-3,ASSQAPGFAGAFLSGNTIY
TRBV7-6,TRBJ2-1,ASSLGGGRALDEQF
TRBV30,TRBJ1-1,AWQRSADPNTEAF
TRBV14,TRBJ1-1,ASSQLTGLGAEAF
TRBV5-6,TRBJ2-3,ASSLVRTDTQY
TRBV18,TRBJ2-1,ASSPQSGEQF
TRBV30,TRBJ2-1,ACQTSGKWGEQF
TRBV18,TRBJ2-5,ASSLQETQY
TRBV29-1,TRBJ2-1,SVEGTSGANEQF
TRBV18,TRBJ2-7,ASSPAGGYEQY
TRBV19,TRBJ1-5,ASSSTDRGGNQPQH
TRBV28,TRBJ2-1,ASSSNKLAGLYNEQF
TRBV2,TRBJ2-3,ASSPSTDTQY
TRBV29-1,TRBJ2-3,SVGSSGSRGDTQY